Presented here are 14 T cell receptor beta chains from one specimen sequenced in a study of CD8 T cells in ankylosing spondylitis. These receptors' targets are unknown. Whole-study results and caveats: Several highly homologous variants made up a TCR beta motif, and this motif appeared characteristic of ankylosing spondylitis blood.

Each CDR3 protein gets one entry after TCRdb re-called the 5' RACE reads with MiXCR. This sample has more than 400,000 distinct CDR3 sequences; roughly 5.3% occur once, and the top ten carry 3% to 4%. The material sequenced was blood, either unsorted or a sorted T cell fraction (not recorded which). All receptors come from a male donor with ankylosing spondylitis.

This clonotype appeared many times. This sequence joins TRBV14 and TRBJ2-1; 11 nucleotides align to TRBD2. This CDR3 has 16 residues. Germline V gene data show CDR1 as SGHDN and CDR2 as FVKESK. Trimming cost V 4 bases and J 3 bases; bases outside gene matches: 5. This CDR3 reads CASSLRLAGRYNEQFF. In DNA form, the CDR3 reads TGTGCCAGCAGCCTTCGACTAGCGGGGCGCTACAATGAGCAGTTCTTC.

This clonotype came up a few times. This sequence joins TRBV7-3 and TRBJ1-1, with TRBD1 as a possible D gene (6 bases). Deletions cut 4 bases from V and 7 bases from J, with 16 bases between. Germline CDR1 SGHTA, CDR2 FQGTGA. The length of the CDR3 is 14 residues. DNA for the CDR3: TGTGCCAGCAGCTCAACTTTGGGGGGCGGTGAAGCTTTCTTT. Translating it yields CASSSTLGGGEAFF.

This clonotype showed up many times. The CDR3 loop is CASSQEAGGIAFNEQFF. The CDR3 DNA sequence: TGTGCCAGCAGCCAAGAGGCGGGCGGGATCGCTTTCAATGAGCAGTTCTTC. The rearrangement links TRBV4-2 to TRBJ2-1; D is perhaps TRBD2 (6 bases). The CDR3 consists of 17 residues. With 0 bases removed from V and 6 bases from J, the gap between germline ends came to 18 bases. Germline values: CDR1 LGHNA, CDR2 YNFKEQ.

This clonotype was observed at least ten times. This chain uses TRBV20-1 with TRBJ2-5, with a possible D match to TRBD1 (5 bases). Trimming cost V 0 bases and J 2 bases, with 16 bases left between them. Germline V CDR1 and CDR2: DFQATT, SNEGSKA (reference sequence). CDR3 length: 16 residues. The CDR3 loop reads CSARDSIGAAQETQYF. As DNA, the CDR3 is TGCAGTGCTAGAGATAGTATTGGGGCAGCACAAGAGACCCAGTACTTC.

This clonotype was detected many times. The rearrangement links TRBV3-1 to TRBJ2-1; 7 bases align to TRBD1. Germline V gives CDR1 LGHDT, CDR2 YNNKEL (reference sequence). This CDR3 is 14 amino acids long. J lost 5 bases, V lost 3 bases, and 4 bases had no gene match. The DNA for the CDR3 is TGTGCCAGCAGCCAGGTACAGGGGAACAATGAGCAGTTCTTC. It yields the protein CASSQVQGNNEQFF.

This clonotype was recorded at least ten times. The V and J genes are TRBV2 and TRBJ2-7, with 8 nucleotides matching TRBD2. Germline V gene data show CDR1 as SNHLY and CDR2 as FYNNEI. This CDR3 is built from 15 residues. After removal of 6 bases from V and 3 bases from J, the junction contained 10 bases not matched to a gene. The CDR3: CASRELGTRVYEQYF. CDR3 in DNA: TGTGCCAGCAGGGAACTCGGGACTAGGGTCTACGAGCAGTACTTC.

This clonotype has a count of ten or more. V is TRBV5-1 and J is TRBJ2-2; D is undetermined. Germline V gene lookup returns CDR1 SGHRS and CDR2 YFSETQ. CDR3 length: 15 residues. The V gene lost 2 bases and the J gene lost 4 bases, with 12 bases spanning the gap. CDR3 sequence reads: CASSFVLPLTGELFF. The CDR3 coding sequence is TGCGCCAGCAGCTTCGTCCTACCCCTCACCGGGGAGCTGTTTTTT.

This clonotype has a handful of counts. The rearrangement joins TRBV20-1 to TRBJ2-7; TRBD2 is a possible D gene (5 bases). The CDR3 length is 15 residues. Looked up from germline, CDR1 is DFQATT and CDR2 is SNEGSKA (reference sequence). Trimming pared 0 bases from V and 0 bases from J, leaving 12 bases between. The CDR3 region is CSARDGAESSYEQYF. CDR3 nucleotides: TGCAGTGCTAGAGATGGAGCGGAGAGCTCCTACGAGCAGTACTTC.

The sample holds a few counts of this clonotype. The gene calls are TRBV20-1 and TRBJ2-1; 8 nucleotides match TRBD1. Trimming removed 7 bases from V and 7 bases from J; junction bases left unmatched: 12. CDR1 is DFQATT, CDR2 SNEGSKA, per germline (reference sequence). This CDR3 has 14 amino acids. The CDR3 region is CSGRSRTGRNEQFF. The CDR3 bases are TGCAGTGGGCGGAGTCGGACAGGGAGGAATGAGCAGTTCTTC.

This clonotype came up many times. This chain connects TRBV20-1 to TRBJ2-7, with 9 bases fitting TRBD2. The length of the CDR3 is 15 residues. Germline CDR1 and CDR2: DFQATT and SNEGSKA (reference sequence). Germline trimming cut 2 bases from V and 1 base from J; bases unmatched to any gene: 6. The CDR3 DNA is TGCAGTGCTAGATCTAGCGGGAACGGTTCCTACGAGCAGTACTTC. It yields the protein CSARSSGNGSYEQYF.

To note about this clonotype: Germline and junction disagree at one end, which may indicate a read error. The chain employs TRBV5-5 and TRBJ2-2; D is possibly TRBD1 or TRBD2 (5 bases each). CDR3 length: 13 residues. Per the germline V gene, CDR1 is SGHKS and CDR2 is YYEKEE (reference sequence). CDR3 region: CARSPGRTWELFF. CDR3 nucleotides: TGTGCCAGGAGCCCGGGGCGCACCTGGGAGCTGTTTTTT. The whole variable domain, remainder taken from reference TRBV5-5 and TRBJ2-2, is DAGVTQSPTHLIKTRGQQVTLRCSPISGHKSVSWYQQVLGQGPQFIFQYYEKEERGRGNFPDRFSARQFPNYSSELNVNALLLGDSALYLCARSPGRTWELFFGEGSRLTVL.

Remarks on this clonotype: The junction shows a germline mismatch at one end, possibly a read error. CDR3 coding DNA: TGTGCCAGCAGCCCCCGGCCCGACCTGGATTTT. Its protein product is CASSPRPDLDF. The chain uses TRBV13 and TRBJ2-3; D is ambiguous. Germline loops: CDR1 PRHDT, CDR2 FYEKMQ (reference sequence). This CDR3 spans 11 amino acids.

This clonotype appeared a few times. The genes are TRBV13 and TRBJ2-1, with D maybe TRBD2 (6 bases). Germline V CDR1 and CDR2: PRHDT, FYEKMQ (reference sequence). This CDR3 region has 18 residues. V lost 5 bases and J lost 6, with 26 bases in between. CDR3 nucleotides: TGTGCCAGCAGCCTCGGACTACGGTTTAACCTTACCTTCAATGAGCAGTTCTTC. Translation gives CASSLGLRFNLTFNEQFF.

This clonotype was seen repeatedly, ten times or more. The DNA for the CDR3 is TGCAGTGCCCCTAAGGCCCAGGGGTACGAGCAGTACTTC. This encodes CSAPKAQGYEQYF. This chain links TRBV20-1 with TRBJ2-7; a weak D match, TRBD1 (6 bases). The CDR3 contains 13 residues. V was cut by 6 bases and J by 4 bases, with 16 bases left in between. CDR1 is DFQATT, CDR2 SNEGSKA, per germline (reference sequence).